This T cell receptor (beta chain) was identified during a study of naive and memory T cell subsets. The V end lost 6 bases, the J end lost 4 bases, and 10 bases lay between the germline ends. Germline V CDR1 and CDR2: SQVTM, ANQGSEA. The CDR3 totals 11 residues. The SP2 primer and nested alpha and beta constant region primers amplified ligated cDNA in four rounds. One entry per CDR3 protein results from TCRdb running MiXCR on the 5' RACE reads. The table has about 60,000 distinct CDR3 sequences, roughly 8.1% seen once. The library had UMIs added by 3' ligation of an oligonucleotide to TCR cDNA. Whole-blood samples were roughly 2.7 ml of peripheral blood from healthy adult volunteers. Unsorted total RNA, roughly 1 to 1000 ng, was DNase treated before reverse transcription.

The source is a female donor in good health. The chain is built from TRBV29-1 and TRBJ2-7, with D perhaps TRBD1 or TRBD2 (5 bases each). The CDR3 coding sequence is TGCAGCGTGGGGGACCTTTACGAGCAGTACTTC. Translating gives CSVGDLYEQYF.